This T cell receptor (beta chain) came from a study of T cell responses to AZD1222 COVID-19 vaccine. Broader study findings: Dominant at 160-218 and 743-854, vaccine-associated CD4 TCRs also spanned spike. White British ancestry dominated among donors, who included more females, and clonal diversity was possibly underestimated.

Generated by immunoSEQ multiplex PCR, the TCRdb table keeps only in-frame clones and is missing some. The sample lists tens of thousands of clones, roughly nine tenths occurring once. This clone was counted a single time. The antigen is undetermined. In germline, CDR1 is SGHTA, CDR2 FQGNSA. The V gene lost 5 bases and the J gene lost 2 bases, with 9 bases spanning the gap. This CDR3 has 14 residues. This rearrangement joins TRBV7-2 to TRBJ1-4; D may be TRBD1 (5 bases). This sequence was found in an adult who received the AZD1222 COVID-19 vaccine. Material: peripheral blood, obtained 28 days after the second AZD1222 dose. CDR3 protein: CASSPTATNEKLFF. The CDR3 DNA follows: TGTGCCAGCAGCCCGACAGCGACTAATGAAAAACTGTTTTTT.